The next 17 T cell receptor beta chains were all read from a single sample in a study of cytomegalovirus exposure and HLA in healthy donors. A multiplex PCR was run with 60 Vbeta primers and 13 Jbeta primers. The protocol was immunoSEQ multiplex PCR, while the TCRdb copy is restricted to in-frame clones and leaves out a portion. This sample's table has about 70,000 clones. Source material: PBMCs. Receptors were obtained from a female donor in good health and CMV-seropositive.

The chain uses TRBV30 and TRBJ1-4; TRBD1 is a possible D gene (6 bases). The CDR3 consists of 14 residues. CDR1 is GTSNPN, CDR2 SVGIG, per germline (reference sequence). V was shortened by 1 base and J by 8 bases, with 14 bases between the two germline ends. The CDR3 DNA reads as TGTGCCTGGAGTGCGGGCAGGGGTGTCGAAAAACTGTTTTTT. This sequence encodes CAWSAGRGVEKLFF.

The chain recombines TRBV28 with TRBJ1-5; a possible D gene is TRBD1 (6 bases). The germline gives CDR1 MDHEN, CDR2 SYDVKM. Deletions cut 3 bases from V and 2 bases from J, with 23 bases between. There are 19 residues in the CDR3. DNA of the CDR3: TGTGCCAGCAGTTTTTGGTTTACAGGGACCCAAGTTGGCAATCAGCCCCAGCATTTT. Translating it yields CASSFWFTGTQVGNQPQHF. The full variable domain, completed using reference TRBV28 and TRBJ1-5, is DVKVTQSSRYLVKRTGEKVFLECVQDMDHENMFWYRQDPGLGLRLIYFSYDVKMKEKGDIPEGYSVSREKKERFSLILESASTNQTSMYLCASSFWFTGTQVGNQPQHFGDGTRLSIL.

CDR3 residues: CASSVGEAEQFF. Here the CDR3 DNA reads TGTGCCAGCAGCGTAGGCGAGGCTGAGCAGTTCTTC. This chain connects TRBV9 to TRBJ2-1; no clear D. Between the trimmed V and J ends, which lost 0 bases and 9 bases, there was a span of 7 bases. This CDR3 is 12 amino acids long. Germline lookup yields CDR1 SGDLS and CDR2 YYNGEE.

The rearrangement links TRBV6-6 to TRBJ1-3; D is possibly TRBD1 (6 bases). Germline-derived CDR1 and CDR2 are MNHNY and SVGAGI (reference sequence). V lost 0 bases and J 3 bases, leaving 9 bases between the germline ends. CDR3 length: 15 residues. The chain's CDR3 is CASSYSEGGGNTIYF. The CDR3 DNA reads as TGTGCCAGCAGTTACTCGGAAGGGGGTGGAAACACCATATATTTT.

This rearrangement joins TRBV6-4 to TRBJ2-3; TRBD2 agrees at 8 bases. The CDR3 sequence is 15 residues long. After removal of 3 bases from V and 5 bases from J, the junction contained 7 bases not matched to a gene. CDR1 and CDR2 from the germline V gene are MRHNA and SNTAGT. The CDR3 DNA follows: TGTGCCAGCAGTGAAGGAGCGGGAGAGGTAGATACGCAGTATTTT. Residues: CASSEGAGEVDTQYF.

The chain employs TRBV7-3 and TRBJ2-1; 8 positions agree with TRBD2. V lost 5 bases and J lost 6; bases outside the gene matches: 9. This CDR3 has 15 residues. CDR1 is SGHTA, CDR2 FQGTGA, per germline. CDR3 region: CASSPGSGGGNEQFF. In nucleotides, the CDR3 is TGTGCCAGCAGCCCCGGAAGCGGGGGTGGCAATGAGCAGTTCTTC.

This chain links TRBV5-6 with TRBJ1-2; possible D gene TRBD1, 5 bases. Between the trimmed V and J ends, which lost 0 bases and 6 bases, there was a span of 18 bases. The CDR3 contains 16 residues. Germline CDR1 is SGHDT and CDR2 is YYEEEE. The CDR3 loop is CASSLGLLGQGNGYTF. CDR3 sequence (DNA): TGTGCCAGCAGCTTGGGATTGCTCGGGCAGGGAAATGGCTACACCTTC.

This chain links TRBV19 with TRBJ1-2; 10 positions match TRBD1. The CDR3 has 14 residues. V shed 3 bases and J 4 bases; nucleotides not matched to a gene: 2. Germline-derived CDR1 and CDR2 are LNHDA and SQIVND (reference sequence). CDR3 DNA: TGTGCCAGTAGTATGGGGGACAGGGGCTATGGCTACACCTTC. Protein product: CASSMGDRGYGYTF.

Of note for this clone: This CDR3 is also generated by other DNA sequences in the sample. The chain uses TRBV6-5 and TRBJ1-5, with a tentative D call TRBD1 (6 bases). The V end was cut by 2 bases, the J end by 3 bases, with 14 bases between. Germline CDR1 MNHEY, CDR2 SVGAGI. This CDR3 contains 16 residues. The CDR3 DNA reads TGTGCCAGCAGTTACCTCCCGGCAGGGGACAATCAGCCCCAGCATTTT. It translates to CASSYLPAGDNQPQHF.

The chain joins TRBV11-2 to TRBJ1-2; D is possibly TRBD1 (6 bases). Trimming pared 5 bases from V and 2 bases from J, leaving 15 bases between. CDR1 and CDR2 (germline): SGHAT, FQNNGV. This CDR3 is 15 amino acids long. For the CDR3, the DNA is TGTGCCAGCAGCCCACAGGGTCGTTCGAACTATGGCTACACCTTC. This sequence encodes CASSPQGRSNYGYTF.

This sequence joins TRBV18 and TRBJ1-2, with 11 positions matching TRBD1. V was pared by 6 bases and J by 3 bases, with 6 bases of the junction left unmatched. The CDR3 extends over 15 amino acids. From germline, CDR1 is KGHSH and CDR2 LQKENI. CDR3 sequence: CASSLGQGADYGYTF. CDR3 nucleotides: TGTGCCAGCTCTCTTGGACAGGGGGCTGACTATGGCTACACCTTC.

The gene calls are TRBV30 and TRBJ2-1; TRBD2 might be the D (5 bases). This CDR3 is built from 13 residues. CDR1 is GTSNPN and CDR2 is SVGIG in the germline V gene (reference sequence). V was pared by 0 bases and J by 10 bases, with 13 bases between. The CDR3 bases are TGTGCCTGGAGTGTAATGAGTAGCGACGAGCAGTTCTTC. Translating gives CAWSVMSSDEQFF.

Comment on this clone: This CDR3 is also generated by other DNA sequences in the sample. The rearrangement joins TRBV6-1 to TRBJ2-2; TRBD2 is a possible D gene (5 bases). Trimming removed 1 base at V and 4 bases at J, with 13 bases between. CDR3 length equals 16 residues. Germline V gene lookup returns CDR1 MNHNS and CDR2 SASEGT. CDR3 sequence reads: CASSEEAASPTGELFF. CDR3 nucleotide sequence: TGTGCCAGCAGTGAAGAAGCGGCAAGTCCCACCGGGGAGCTGTTTTTT.

The CDR3 coding sequence is TGTGCCAGCTCGCCCCAGGGCAGGTCCAATGAGCAGTTCTTC. Protein: CASSPQGRSNEQFF. V is TRBV18 and J is TRBJ2-1; tentative D call: TRBD1 (5 bases). The V and J ends lost 6 bases and 6 bases respectively, with 15 bases between them. From germline, CDR1 is KGHSH and CDR2 LQKENI. The CDR3 loop spans 14 amino acids.

The rearrangement joins TRBV9 to TRBJ2-3; TRBD1 agrees at 7 bases. Losses at the gene ends were 3 bases for V and 9 bases for J; bases not matched to a gene: 13. CDR3 length equals 15 residues. Germline V gene sequence: CDR1 SGDLS, CDR2 YYNGEE. The CDR3 nucleotides are TGTGCCAGCAGCGCCAGCTGGGAGACAGGGCGAACGCAGTATTTT. Translation: CASSASWETGRTQYF.

V usage is TRBV27 and J usage is TRBJ2-1; TRBD1 aligns across 8 bases. This CDR3 region has 15 residues. The germline CDR1 and CDR2 sequences are MNHEY and SMNVEV (reference sequence). V lost 2 bases, J lost 9 bases, and 9 bases stayed unmatched. This CDR3 is CASSLGQGRSGEQFF. Written as DNA, the CDR3 is TGTGCCAGCAGTTTAGGACAGGGTAGATCGGGTGAGCAGTTCTTC.

The chain couples TRBV6-4 to TRBJ2-3; 7 bases line up with TRBD2. Germline CDR1 reads MRHNA; CDR2 reads SNTAGT. CDR3 length: 16 amino acids. V shed 3 bases and J 2 bases; nucleotides not matched to a gene: 8. The CDR3 here is CASSESASGTTDTQYF. DNA of the CDR3: TGTGCCAGCAGTGAATCGGCTAGCGGAACCACAGATACGCAGTATTTT.